This T cell receptor (beta chain) was recovered during a study of patients and donors after allogeneic stem cell transplantation. TCRdb analysed the RT-PCR reads with MiXCR anew, one entry per CDR3 protein. This sample has about 57,000 distinct CDR3 sequences, with 10% to 15% found just once. The CDR3 sequence is 13 residues long. Germline V CDR1 and CDR2: SEHNR, FQNEAQ (reference sequence). Trimming took off 7 bases at V and 6 bases at J, with 13 bases between the two ends. Sample: blood, either unsorted or a sorted T cell fraction (not recorded which). The source is a human donor who was either an allogeneic HSCT recipient or a stem cell or donor lymphocyte infusion donor (not recorded which). It is not recorded whose cells these are; they may come from a transplant donor. J is TRBJ1-5 and V is TRBV7-9; D may be TRBD1 (6 bases). DNA for the CDR3: TGTGCCAGCACCCGGGGGGCCGCTCAGCCCCAGCATTTT. It encodes CASTRGAAQPQHF.